Below, one T cell receptor (beta chain) is given with its context. This clonotype has a handful of counts. Its specific antigen is unknown. No much larger clone exists at a distance of one base, and base qualities are not known. Compared with germline, V lacks 4 bases and J lacks 0 bases; bases without a gene match: 4. As encoded in the germline V gene, CDR1 is SQVTM while CDR2 is ANQGSEA. Its CDR3 holds 14 amino acids, cysteine through phenylalanine. The sequence is cut down to CDR3 DNA, 42 bases in frame from base 1. Stable Graves' hyperthyroidism was defined as no progression to ophthalmopathy during 18 months of follow-up. Hyperthyroidism patients were aged 18 to 65 years and newly diagnosed, with disease duration of less than 2 months. Any patient with an uncontrolled infection, another autoimmune disease, pregnancy or lactation was excluded. Diagnoses were established on the basis of clinical symptoms, serum thyroxine and TRAb, thyroid ultrasound, and orbital computed tomography. PBMCs were separated from over 9 ml of fresh peripheral blood using Ficoll-Paque density gradient centrifugation. Total RNA was extracted using Trizol reagent, and RNA quality was assessed on an Agilent 2100 Bioanalyzer.

This sample is part of a study of T cells in Graves' hyperthyroidism and ophthalmopathy (dated by TCRdb to the late 2010s). Notes on the research overall: Peripheral blood samples were taken at the time of initial diagnosis, prior to any treatment. A discovery cohort of about 96 patients, roughly 40 with Graves' ophthalmopathy and fewer than 65 with stable Graves' hyperthyroidism, was used to find distinguishing TCR V-J signatures. Prospective prediction of ophthalmopathy was tested in an independent validation cohort of approximately 19 hyperthyroidism patients and 17 patients who later progressed to ophthalmopathy. The 75 to 100 discovery patients were divided at random into training and test sets in a 7:3 ratio. Thyroid tissue and blood T-cell repertoires from roughly 6 Graves' hyperthyroidism patients were also compared in the study. Following sampling, methimazole starting at 30 mg daily was given to hyperthyroidism patients, and high-dose intravenous methylprednisolone was given to ophthalmopathy patients. The paper reports TCR Vbeta CDR3 sequencing of some 140 peripheral blood samples: 43 ophthalmopathy, about 75 hyperthyroidism and approximately 17 progressor patients.

General findings and caveats noted by the study authors: Most expanded thyroid clonotypes (frequency above 0.001) were also found in blood, which suggests that blood repertoires may mirror thyroid immune responses. Sample size was not statistically predetermined, and blinding of investigators to group allocation was not performed. A model built on a 13 V-J signature distinguished ophthalmopathy from stable hyperthyroidism, reaching about 88% sensitivity and 81% to 83% specificity in cross-validation and 80%/75% in testing. In validation, the model predicted progression to ophthalmopathy a median of 6.5 months before onset, with about 70% sensitivity and nearly 75% specificity.

The TCR beta CDR3 regions were amplified from RNA transcripts. The TCR CDR3 was subjected to a first round of RT-PCR using the HTBI primer set and the Qiagen OneStep RT-PCR kit. The libraries were constructed in a second round of multiplex PCR and then size-selected and purified. Libraries were sequenced paired-end with 100 bp reads on an Illumina HiSeq2000. Per the authors' processing: SOAPnuke was used to process the raw data, throwing out any read that contained adapters or uncalled bases, had a mean Phred below 15, or lacked an exact constant-primer or identifier match. High-quality paired reads were merged using COPE v1.2.5, and each unique nucleotide sequence was defined as a clonotype. MiTCR v1.1 was used to align the clonotypes against IMGT TRBV, TRBD and TRBJ reference segments. Only V-J combinations with frequency above 0.0001, covering about 99% of repertoires, were analysed. The TCS score was defined as the ratio of F50 (clonal expansion) to E x V (chaos), calculated using BLOSUM62-based TCRdist between CDR3 peptides within each V-J. Welch's t-statistics and random forest reduced 500 to 650 V-J features to fewer than 15, which were used in a naive Bayes classifier (R e1071). TCRdb trimmed the raw reads at Q25, called clones with MiXCR and kept productive beta chains. Each CDR3 protein gets just one entry, which takes the most common genes and DNA from the rows behind it. TCRdb's processing, not the study's, gives the V and J calls here. Counted in this sample were about 700,000 distinct CDR3 sequences; 13% to 15% of them appeared once. The ten largest clonotypes hold 9.5% to 13% of the sample.

The V gene is TRBV29-1 and the J gene is TRBJ2-3; the junction holds 7 bases that match TRBD2. The sequence was collected from a woman aged 18-30 years with Graves' hyperthyroidism. The material sequenced was blood. The CDR3 has the sequence CSVATSLSTDTQYF. The DNA sequence follows: TGCAGCGTTGCGACTAGCCTTAGCACAGATACGCAGTATTTT.